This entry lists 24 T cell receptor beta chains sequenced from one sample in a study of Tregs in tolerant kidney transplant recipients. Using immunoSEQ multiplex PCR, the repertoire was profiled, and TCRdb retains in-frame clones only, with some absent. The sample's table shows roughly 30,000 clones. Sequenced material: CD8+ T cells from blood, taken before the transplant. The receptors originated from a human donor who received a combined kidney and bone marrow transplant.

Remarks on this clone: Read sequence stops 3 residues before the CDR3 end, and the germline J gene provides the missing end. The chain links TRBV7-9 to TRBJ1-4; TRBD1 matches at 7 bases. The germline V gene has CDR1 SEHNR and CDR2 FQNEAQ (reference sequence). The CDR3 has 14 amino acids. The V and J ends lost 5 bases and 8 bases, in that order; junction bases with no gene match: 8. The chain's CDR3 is CASSGNRGGEKLFF. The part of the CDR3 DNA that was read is TGTGCCAGCAGCGGTAACAGGGGAGGAGAAAAA.

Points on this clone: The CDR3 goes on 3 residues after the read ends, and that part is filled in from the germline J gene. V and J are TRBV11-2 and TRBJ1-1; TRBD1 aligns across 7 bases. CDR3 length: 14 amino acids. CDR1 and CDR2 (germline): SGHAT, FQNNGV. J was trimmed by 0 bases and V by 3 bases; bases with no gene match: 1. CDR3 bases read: TGTGCCAGCAGCTTGACAGGGATGAACACTGAA. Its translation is CASSLTGMNTE. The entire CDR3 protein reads CASSLTGMNTEAFF.

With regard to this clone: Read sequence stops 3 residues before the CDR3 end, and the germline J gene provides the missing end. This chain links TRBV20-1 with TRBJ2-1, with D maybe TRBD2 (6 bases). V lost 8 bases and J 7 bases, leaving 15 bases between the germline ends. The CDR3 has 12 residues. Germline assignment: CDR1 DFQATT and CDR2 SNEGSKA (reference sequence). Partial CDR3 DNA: TGCAGTTGGCGGGAAGAGGGTAATGAG. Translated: CSWREEGNE. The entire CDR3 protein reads CSWREEGNEQFF.

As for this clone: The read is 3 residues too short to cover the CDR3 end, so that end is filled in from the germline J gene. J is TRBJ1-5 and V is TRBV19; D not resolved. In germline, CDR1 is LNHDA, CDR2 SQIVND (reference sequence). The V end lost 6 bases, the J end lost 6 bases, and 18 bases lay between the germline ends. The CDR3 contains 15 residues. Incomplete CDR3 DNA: TGTGCCAGTAGCACCATGGGCGGGTCTCTTCAGCCC. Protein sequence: CASSTMGGSLQP. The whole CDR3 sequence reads CASSTMGGSLQPQHF.

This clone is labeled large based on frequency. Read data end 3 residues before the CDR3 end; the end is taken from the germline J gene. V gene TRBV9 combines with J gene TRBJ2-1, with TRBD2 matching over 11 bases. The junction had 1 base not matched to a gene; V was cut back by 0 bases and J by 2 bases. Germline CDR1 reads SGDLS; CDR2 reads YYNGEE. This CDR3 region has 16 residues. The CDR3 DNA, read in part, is TGTGCCAGCAGCGTAGAGGGACTAGCGGCCTACAATGAG. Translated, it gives CASSVEGLAAYNE. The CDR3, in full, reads CASSVEGLAAYNEQFF.

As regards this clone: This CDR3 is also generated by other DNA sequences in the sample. The CDR3 bases that were read are TGTGCCAGCGGACAGGGGAACACTGAA. Its protein product is CASGQGNTE. The CDR3, in full, reads CASGQGNTEAFF. The V and J genes are TRBV19 and TRBJ1-1; TRBD1 agrees at 8 bases. The CDR3 end falls 3 residues outside the read, so it is completed with the germline J gene. This CDR3 has 12 residues. Germline trimming cut 9 bases from V and 1 base from J; bases unmatched to any gene: 1. Germline CDR1 LNHDA, CDR2 SQIVND (reference sequence).

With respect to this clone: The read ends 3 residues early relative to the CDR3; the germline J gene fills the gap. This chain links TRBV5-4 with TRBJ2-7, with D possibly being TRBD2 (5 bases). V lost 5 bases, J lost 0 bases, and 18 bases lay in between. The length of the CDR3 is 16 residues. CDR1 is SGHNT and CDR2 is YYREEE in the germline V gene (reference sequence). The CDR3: CASRSDAPGSSYEQYF. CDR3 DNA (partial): TGTGCCAGCAGATCCGACGCTCCGGGGAGCTCCTACGAG.

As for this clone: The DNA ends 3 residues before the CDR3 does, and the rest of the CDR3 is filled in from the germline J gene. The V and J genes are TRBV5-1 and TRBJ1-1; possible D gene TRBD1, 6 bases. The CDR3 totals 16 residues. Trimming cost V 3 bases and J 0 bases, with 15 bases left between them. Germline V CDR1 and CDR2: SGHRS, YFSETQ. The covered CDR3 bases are TGCGCCAGCAGCTCGAACAGGGACCTGATGAACACTGAA. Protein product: CASSSNRDLMNTE. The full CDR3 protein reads CASSSNRDLMNTEAFF. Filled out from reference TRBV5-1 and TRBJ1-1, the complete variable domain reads KAGVTQTPRYLIKTRGQQVTLSCSPISGHRSVSWYQQTPGQGLQFLFEYFSETQRNKGNFPGRFSGRQFSNSRSEMNVSTLELGDSALYLCASSSNRDLMNTEAFFGQGTRLTVV.

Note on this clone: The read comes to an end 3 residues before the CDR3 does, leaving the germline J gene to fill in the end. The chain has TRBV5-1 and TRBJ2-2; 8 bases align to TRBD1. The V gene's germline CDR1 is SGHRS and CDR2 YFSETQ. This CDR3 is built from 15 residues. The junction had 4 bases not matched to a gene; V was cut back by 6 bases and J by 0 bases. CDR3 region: CASNGDRTNTGELFF. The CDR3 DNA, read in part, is TGCGCCAGCAATGGGGACAGGACGAACACCGGGGAG.

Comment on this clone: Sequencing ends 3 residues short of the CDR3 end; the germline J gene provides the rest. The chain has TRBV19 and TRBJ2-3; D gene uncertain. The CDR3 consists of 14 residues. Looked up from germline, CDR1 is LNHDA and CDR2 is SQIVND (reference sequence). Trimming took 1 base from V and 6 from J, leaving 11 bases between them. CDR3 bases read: TGTGCCAGTAGTATAGTCGGTATTGCGGATACG. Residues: CASSIVGIADT. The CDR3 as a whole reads CASSIVGIADTQYF.

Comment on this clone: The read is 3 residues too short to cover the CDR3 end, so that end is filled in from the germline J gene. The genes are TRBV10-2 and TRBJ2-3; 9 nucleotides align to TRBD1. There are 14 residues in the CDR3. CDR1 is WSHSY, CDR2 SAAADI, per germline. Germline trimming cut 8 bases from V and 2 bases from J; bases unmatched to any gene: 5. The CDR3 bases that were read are TGCGCCAGCGCCGGGACAGGGTTCACAGATACG. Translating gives CASAGTGFTDT. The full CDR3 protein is CASAGTGFTDTQYF.

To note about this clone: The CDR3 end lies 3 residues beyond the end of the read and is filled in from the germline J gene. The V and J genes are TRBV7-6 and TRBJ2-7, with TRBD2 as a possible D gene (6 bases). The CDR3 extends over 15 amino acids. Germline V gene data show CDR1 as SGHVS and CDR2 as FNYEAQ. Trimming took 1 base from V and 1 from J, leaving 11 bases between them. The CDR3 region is CASSLGGGGSYEQYF. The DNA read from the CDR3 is TGTGCCAGCAGCTTAGGAGGAGGAGGGTCCTACGAG.

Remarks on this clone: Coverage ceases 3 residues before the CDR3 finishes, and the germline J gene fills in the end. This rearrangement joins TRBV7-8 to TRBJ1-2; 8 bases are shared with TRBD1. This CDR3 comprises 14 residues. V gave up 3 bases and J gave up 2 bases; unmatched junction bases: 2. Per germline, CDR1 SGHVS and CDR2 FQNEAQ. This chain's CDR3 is CASSLTGENYGYTF. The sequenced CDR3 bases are TGTGCCAGCAGCTTGACAGGGGAGAACTATGGC.

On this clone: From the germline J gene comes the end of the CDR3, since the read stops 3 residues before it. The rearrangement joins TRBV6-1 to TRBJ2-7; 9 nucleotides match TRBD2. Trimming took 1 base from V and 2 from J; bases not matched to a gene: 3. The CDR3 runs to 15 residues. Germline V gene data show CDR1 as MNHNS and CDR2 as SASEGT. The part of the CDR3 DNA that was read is TGTGCCAGCAGTGAAGATCTAGCGGGGCCCTACGAG. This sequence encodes CASSEDLAGPYE. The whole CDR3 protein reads CASSEDLAGPYEQYF.

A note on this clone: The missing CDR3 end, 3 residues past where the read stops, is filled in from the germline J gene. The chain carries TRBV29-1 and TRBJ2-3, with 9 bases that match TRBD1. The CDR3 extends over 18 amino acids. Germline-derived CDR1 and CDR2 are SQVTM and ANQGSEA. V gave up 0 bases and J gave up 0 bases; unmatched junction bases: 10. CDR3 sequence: CSVEEVRDRAISTDTQYF. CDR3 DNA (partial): TGCAGCGTTGAAGAGGTTAGGGACAGGGCGATCAGCACAGATACG.

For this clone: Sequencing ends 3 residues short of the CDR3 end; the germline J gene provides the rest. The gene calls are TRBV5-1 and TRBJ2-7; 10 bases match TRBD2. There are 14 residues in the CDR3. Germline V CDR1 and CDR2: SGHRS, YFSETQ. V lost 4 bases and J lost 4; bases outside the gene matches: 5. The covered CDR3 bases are TGCGCCAGCAGCGAGGGACTAGCGCAGTACGAG. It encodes CASSEGLAQYE. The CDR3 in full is CASSEGLAQYEQYF.

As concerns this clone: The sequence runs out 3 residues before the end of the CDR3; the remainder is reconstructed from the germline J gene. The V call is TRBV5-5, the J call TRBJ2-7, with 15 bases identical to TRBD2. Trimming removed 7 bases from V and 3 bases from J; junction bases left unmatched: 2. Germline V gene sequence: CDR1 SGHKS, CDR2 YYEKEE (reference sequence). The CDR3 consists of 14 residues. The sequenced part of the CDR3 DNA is TGTGCCAGCCGGGGACTAGCGGGAGGCTACGAG. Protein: CASRGLAGGYE. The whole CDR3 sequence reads CASRGLAGGYEQYF.

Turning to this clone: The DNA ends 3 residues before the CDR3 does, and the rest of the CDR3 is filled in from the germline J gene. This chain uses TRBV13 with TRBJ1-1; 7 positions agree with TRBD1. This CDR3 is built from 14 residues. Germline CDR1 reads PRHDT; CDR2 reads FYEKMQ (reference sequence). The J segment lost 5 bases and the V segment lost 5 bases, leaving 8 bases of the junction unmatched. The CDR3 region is CASSDREKGTEAFF. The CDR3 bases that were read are TGTGCCAGCAGCGACAGGGAAAAGGGGACTGAA.

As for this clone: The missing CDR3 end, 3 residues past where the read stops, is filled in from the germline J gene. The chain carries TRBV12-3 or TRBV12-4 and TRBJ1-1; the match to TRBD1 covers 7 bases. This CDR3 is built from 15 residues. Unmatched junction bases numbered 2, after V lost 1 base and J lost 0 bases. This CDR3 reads CASSLGDSLNTEAFF. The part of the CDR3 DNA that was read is TGTGCCAGCAGTTTAGGGGACAGCTTGAACACTGAA.

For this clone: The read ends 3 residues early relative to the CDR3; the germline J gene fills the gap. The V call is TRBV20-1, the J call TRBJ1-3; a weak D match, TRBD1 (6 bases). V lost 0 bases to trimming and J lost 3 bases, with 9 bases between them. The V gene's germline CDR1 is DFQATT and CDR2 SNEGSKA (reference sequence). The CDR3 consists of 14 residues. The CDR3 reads CSARDRGFGNTIYF. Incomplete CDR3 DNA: TGCAGTGCTAGAGACAGGGGCTTTGGAAACACC.

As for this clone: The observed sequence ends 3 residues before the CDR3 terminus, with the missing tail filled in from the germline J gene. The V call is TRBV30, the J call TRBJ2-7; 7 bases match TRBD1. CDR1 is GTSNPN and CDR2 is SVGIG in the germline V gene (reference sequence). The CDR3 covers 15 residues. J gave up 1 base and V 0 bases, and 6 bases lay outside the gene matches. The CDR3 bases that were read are TGTGCCTGGAGTGTTTCACAGGGGATTTCCTACGAG. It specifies CAWSVSQGISYE. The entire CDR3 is CAWSVSQGISYEQYF.

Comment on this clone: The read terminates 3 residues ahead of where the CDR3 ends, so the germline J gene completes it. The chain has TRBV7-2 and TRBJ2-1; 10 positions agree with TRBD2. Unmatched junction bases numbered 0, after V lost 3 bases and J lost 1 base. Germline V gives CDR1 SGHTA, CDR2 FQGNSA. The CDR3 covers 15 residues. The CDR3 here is CASSLGLASYNEQFF. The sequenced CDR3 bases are TGTGCCAGCAGCTTGGGACTAGCGTCCTACAATGAG.

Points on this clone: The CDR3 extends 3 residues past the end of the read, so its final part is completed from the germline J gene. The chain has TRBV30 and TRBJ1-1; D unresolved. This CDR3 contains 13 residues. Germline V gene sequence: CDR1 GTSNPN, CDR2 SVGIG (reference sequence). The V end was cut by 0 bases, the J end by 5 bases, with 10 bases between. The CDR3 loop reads CAWSVPSGTEAFF. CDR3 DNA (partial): TGTGCCTGGAGTGTCCCATCAGGAACTGAA.

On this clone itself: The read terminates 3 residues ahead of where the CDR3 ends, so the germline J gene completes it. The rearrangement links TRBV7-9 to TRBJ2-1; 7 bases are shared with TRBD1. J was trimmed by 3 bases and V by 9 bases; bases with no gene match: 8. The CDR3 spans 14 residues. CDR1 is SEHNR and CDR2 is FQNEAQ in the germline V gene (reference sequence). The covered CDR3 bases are TGTGCCAGTGACTACCAGGGGGTCTACAATGAG. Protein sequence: CASDYQGVYNE. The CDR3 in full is CASDYQGVYNEQFF.